This T cell receptor (beta chain) was profiled in a study of cytomegalovirus exposure and HLA in healthy donors. General study results and limits: A few of the chains that were CMV-associated were confirmed in vitro to be specific for CMV antigens. A later analysis showed HLA-associated TCR beta chains outstripping equally common others in clonal expansion. The study listed roughly 160 cytomegalovirus-associated TCR beta chains.

Donors were nominally healthy when sampled, though unrecorded immune exposures were likely. Primers for the PCR totalled 60 Vbeta and 13 Jbeta. The method was immunoSEQ multiplex PCR; TCRdb's version includes in-frame clones alone and lacks a portion of them. The data hold fewer than 140,000 clones, with more than 60% observed a single time. A word on this clone: As yet, its antigen is unknown.

CDR3 length: 13 residues. CDR1 is SGDLS and CDR2 is YYNGEE in the germline V gene. Trimming removed 4 bases from V and 6 bases from J, with 10 bases in between. The specimen was PBMCs. The chain uses TRBV9 and TRBJ2-2; D not certain. The sequence was obtained from a man in his forties in good health and CMV-seronegative. CDR3 in DNA: TGTGCCAGCAGCCATTCTAGACCCGGGGAGCTGTTTTTT. This encodes CASSHSRPGELFF.